A single sample is the source of the 32 T cell receptor beta chains below, sequenced in a study of OX40 agonist ivuxolimab in advanced cancers. Assay used: immunoSEQ multiplex PCR; TCRdb lists only in-frame clones, some missing. The data show about 100,000 clones, more than 85% seen once. The specimen was CD4+ or CD8+ T cells sorted from blood, collected in a trial of the OX40 agonist ivuxolimab. The receptors originated from an adult with an advanced solid tumor such as melanoma, head and neck, liver or kidney cancer.

This sequence joins TRBV28 and TRBJ2-5; D is tentatively TRBD1 or TRBD2 (5 bases each). This CDR3 spans 15 amino acids. CDR1 and CDR2 (germline): MDHEN, SYDVKM. Trimming shortened V by 6 bases and J by 5 bases, and 19 bases separated the two germline ends. CDR3 protein: CASRKTGALGETQYF. CDR3 sequence (DNA): TGTGCCAGCAGGAAAACCGGGGCCTTGGGGGAGACCCAGTACTTC. Drawing the rest from reference TRBV28 and TRBJ2-5, the complete variable domain is DVKVTQSSRYLVKRTGEKVFLECVQDMDHENMFWYRQDPGLGLRLIYFSYDVKMKEKGDIPEGYSVSREKKERFSLILESASTNQTSMYLCASRKTGALGETQYFGPGTRLLVL.

This clone was observed a single time. The chain couples TRBV5-8 to TRBJ2-3, with D perhaps TRBD1 (6 bases). This CDR3 spans 16 amino acids. Germline assignment: CDR1 SGHTS and CDR2 YDEGEE. V was trimmed by 3 bases and J by 1 base, leaving 15 bases between them. CDR3: CASSSRQATGTDTQYF. In DNA form, the CDR3 reads TGTGCCAGCAGCTCTCGACAGGCGACCGGCACAGATACGCAGTATTTT.

This clone has a single count. The rearrangement links TRBV6-4 to TRBJ2-6, with 10 bases that match TRBD1. Germline values: CDR1 MRHNA, CDR2 SNTAGT. This CDR3 has 17 amino acids. The junction had 8 bases not matched to a gene; V was cut back by 5 bases and J by 4 bases. This chain's CDR3 is CASSRQGAAPGANVLTF. CDR3 DNA: TGTGCCAGCAGTAGACAGGGGGCGGCTCCCGGGGCCAACGTCCTGACTTTC.

The chain is built from TRBV18 and TRBJ2-1; no clear D. CDR3 length: 16 residues. The V and J ends lost 2 bases and 5 bases respectively, with 16 bases between them. Germline V gene sequence: CDR1 KGHSH, CDR2 LQKENI. The DNA of the CDR3 is TGTGCCAGCTCACCAGACTGGGCCGCTACGGACAATGAGCAGTTCTTC. Protein: CASSPDWAATDNEQFF.

The chain joins TRBV9 to TRBJ2-1, with 10 bases lining up with TRBD2. CDR1 and CDR2 (germline): SGDLS, YYNGEE. The CDR3 has 15 amino acids. Trimming cost V 7 bases and J 2 bases; bases outside gene matches: 6. The CDR3: CASSSSGSAYNEQFF. The CDR3 coding sequence is TGTGCCAGCTCCTCTAGCGGGAGTGCCTACAATGAGCAGTTCTTC.

The rearrangement uses TRBV9 and TRBJ2-3; 12 bases line up with TRBD2. The CDR3 sequence is 15 residues long. V lost 4 bases, J lost 4 bases, and 4 bases stayed unmatched. Germline V CDR1 and CDR2: SGDLS, YYNGEE. The CDR3 is CASSSSGREADTQYF. Here the CDR3 DNA reads TGTGCCAGCAGCTCTAGCGGGAGGGAGGCAGATACGCAGTATTTT.

The chain carries TRBV29-1 and TRBJ2-1, with TRBD2 matching 12 bases. The CDR3 has 12 residues. Trimming removed 8 bases from V and 15 bases from J; junction bases left unmatched: 11. Germline assignment: CDR1 SQVTM and CDR2 ANQGSEA. The DNA for the CDR3 is TGCAGCTTCCGGACTAGCGGGAATGCAGGGTTCTTC. It is translated as CSFRTSGNAGFF.

CDR3 in amino acids: CSVEPTGKNYNEQFF. The CDR3 nucleotides are TGCAGCGTTGAACCAACAGGGAAAAATTACAATGAGCAGTTCTTC. This chain joins TRBV29-1 and TRBJ2-1; tentatively, D is TRBD1 (6 bases). Per the germline V gene, CDR1 is SQVTM and CDR2 is ANQGSEA. Trimming cost V 2 bases and J 4 bases, with 15 bases left between them. This CDR3 is 15 amino acids long.

J is TRBJ2-1 and V is TRBV19, with 9 bases matching TRBD2. The CDR3 is 11 residues long. CDR1 is LNHDA, CDR2 SQIVND, per germline (reference sequence). With 9 bases clipped from V and 10 bases from J, the junction kept 4 bases outside the gene matches. This CDR3 is CASKLAGEQFF. In nucleotides, the CDR3 is TGTGCCAGCAAGCTAGCGGGGGAGCAGTTCTTC. Full variable domain (remainder filled in from reference TRBV19 and TRBJ2-1): DGGITQSPKYLFRKEGQNVTLSCEQNLNHDAMYWYRQDPGQGLRLIYYSQIVNDFQKGDIAEGYSVSREKKESFPLTVTSAQKNPTAFYLCASKLAGEQFFGPGTRLTVL.

The chain is built from TRBV7-6 and TRBJ1-3; D might be TRBD1 (6 bases). Germline V gene data show CDR1 as SGHVS and CDR2 as FNYEAQ. V lost 3 bases to trimming and J lost 6 bases, with 15 bases between them. CDR3 size: 15 residues. The CDR3 DNA reads as TGTGCCAGCAGCTTGGGCACGGGGGGCTTAAACACCATATATTTT. It is translated as CASSLGTGGLNTIYF. Full variable domain (missing parts from reference TRBV7-6 and TRBJ1-3): GAGVSQSPRYKVTKRGQDVALRCDPISGHVSLYWYRQALGQGPEFLTYFNYEAQQDKSGLPNDRFSAERPEGSISTLTIQRTEQRDSAMYRCASSLGTGGLNTIYFGEGSWLTVV.

As DNA, the CDR3 is TGTGCCAGCAGCTTATATTGGAGGGACACTGAAGCTTTCTTT. Amino acids: CASSLYWRDTEAFF. The chain carries TRBV7-2 and TRBJ1-1; D gene uncertain. V gave up 2 bases and J gave up 3 bases, with 10 bases separating them. CDR1 is SGHTA, CDR2 FQGNSA, per germline. The length of the CDR3 is 14 residues.

The genes are TRBV30 and TRBJ2-3; tentatively, D is TRBD1 (5 bases). Trimming removed 2 bases at V and 0 bases at J, with 15 bases between. CDR1 and CDR2 (germline): GTSNPN, SVGIG (reference sequence). The CDR3 is made up of 16 amino acids. The CDR3 is CAWSRTDRSSTDTQYF. CDR3 DNA sequence: TGTGCCTGGAGTCGTACCGACAGATCTAGCACAGATACGCAGTATTTT.

This chain links TRBV7-9 with TRBJ1-3; D unclear. The V gene lost 2 bases and the J gene lost 0 bases, with 5 bases spanning the gap. The CDR3 runs 14 residues. Germline CDR1 is SEHNR and CDR2 is FQNEAQ (reference sequence). CDR3 sequence reads: CASSLFDSGNTIYF. CDR3 DNA: TGTGCCAGCAGCTTATTTGACTCTGGAAACACCATATATTTT.

The CDR3 loop reads CASSRTILNYGYTF. The DNA for the CDR3 is TGTGCCAGCAGCCGAACGATCCTCAACTATGGCTACACCTTC. The chain links TRBV7-2 to TRBJ1-2; D is unclear. V was clipped by 5 bases and J by 2 bases, with 12 bases between them. This CDR3 spans 14 amino acids. In germline, CDR1 is SGHTA, CDR2 FQGNSA.

The chain joins TRBV30 to TRBJ2-3; D ambiguous. Trimming shortened V by 4 bases and J by 3 bases, and 11 bases separated the two germline ends. Germline loops: CDR1 GTSNPN, CDR2 SVGIG (reference sequence). The CDR3 covers 13 residues. The CDR3 reads CAWTTSITDTQYF. The CDR3 nucleotides read TGTGCCTGGACCACAAGTATAACAGATACGCAGTATTTT.

The chain joins TRBV9 to TRBJ1-5; 12 nucleotides align to TRBD1. The CDR3 has 15 amino acids. Per the germline V gene, CDR1 is SGDLS and CDR2 is YYNGEE. The ends lost 3 bases at V and 5 bases at J; junction bases unmatched: 3. The CDR3 reads CASSAGTGGDQPQHF. The CDR3 DNA sequence: TGTGCCAGCAGCGCCGGGACAGGGGGCGATCAGCCCCAGCATTTT.

The chain carries TRBV5-1 and TRBJ2-7, with D perhaps TRBD1 or TRBD2 (6 bases each). This CDR3 region has 14 residues. V shed 4 bases and J shed 3 bases, with 14 bases lying between them. Germline-derived CDR1 and CDR2 are SGHRS and YFSETQ. CDR3 DNA sequence: TGCGCCAGCAGCCCGCGGGACAAATTCTACGAGCAGTACTTC. This translates into CASSPRDKFYEQYF.

The J gene is TRBJ1-2, the V gene TRBV11-2; 8 bases are a match to TRBD1. Looked up from germline, CDR1 is SGHAT and CDR2 is FQNNGV. Trimming removed 1 base from V and 4 bases from J; junction bases left unmatched: 5. The CDR3 length is 15 residues. CDR3 region: CASSLGTGRVYGYTF. The CDR3 DNA sequence: TGTGCCAGCAGCTTAGGGACAGGGAGGGTCTATGGCTACACCTTC.

This sequence joins TRBV7-9 and TRBJ2-1; 10 positions match TRBD2. This CDR3 contains 15 residues. Germline CDR1 and CDR2: SEHNR and FQNEAQ (reference sequence). Trimming removed 5 bases from V and 4 bases from J; junction bases left unmatched: 5. CDR3 protein: CASSAGLAVYNEQFF. The CDR3 DNA sequence: TGTGCCAGCAGCGCAGGACTAGCGGTTTACAATGAGCAGTTCTTC.

Worth noting for this clone: At one end, the junction sequence differs from germline, possibly due to a read error. V usage is TRBV7-7 and J usage is TRBJ2-5, with TRBD2 identical over 14 bases. Germline assignment: CDR1 SSHAT and CDR2 FNYEAQ (reference sequence). CDR3 length: 15 residues. CDR3 DNA: TGTGCTAGCAGCGCCGGGACTAGCGGGAGACAGACCCAGTACTTC. Translating gives CASSAGTSGRQTQYF.

This chain joins TRBV7-3 and TRBJ2-3; D is perhaps TRBD1 or TRBD2 (5 bases each). Per germline, CDR1 SGHTA and CDR2 FQGTGA. The CDR3 loop spans 15 amino acids. V was shortened by 5 bases and J by 4 bases, with 16 bases between the two germline ends. CDR3 DNA sequence: TGTGCCAGCAGCACAGAGGGGTTGGGCCCAGATACGCAGTATTTT. It is translated as CASSTEGLGPDTQYF.

The chain has TRBV28 and TRBJ2-2; TRBD2 aligns across 9 bases. Per germline, CDR1 MDHEN and CDR2 SYDVKM. V was clipped by 8 bases and J by 3 bases; unmatched bases: 10. The CDR3 runs 16 residues. CDR3 loop: CASAGLAYRDTGELFF. CDR3 in DNA: TGTGCCAGCGCGGGACTAGCTTACAGAGACACCGGGGAGCTGTTTTTT.

The V gene is TRBV2, the J gene TRBJ2-1, with 7 bases identical to TRBD2. Germline CDR1 reads SNHLY; CDR2 reads FYNNEI. The trim removed 8 bases at V and 0 bases at J, leaving 4 bases unmatched. The CDR3 is 14 amino acids. CDR3 amino acids: CASGRAFSYNEQFF. CDR3 in DNA: TGTGCCAGCGGGAGGGCTTTCTCCTACAATGAGCAGTTCTTC.

The rearrangement uses TRBV21-1 and TRBJ1-1; the table names TRBD1, a call not compared with the DNA. TRBV21-1 is noted as a pseudogene. This CDR3 has 17 amino acids. The CDR3 spells CASSKGQSSWGNTEAFF. As DNA, the CDR3 is TGTGCCAGCAGCAAAGGACAGTCCTCCTGGGGGAACACTGAAGCTTTCTTT.

The chain links TRBV9 to TRBJ2-1; D unresolved. The V gene's germline CDR1 is SGDLS and CDR2 YYNGEE. Trimming shortened V by 0 bases and J by 9 bases, and 10 bases separated the two germline ends. The CDR3 spans 13 residues. The CDR3 protein is CASSVDYGREQFF. The CDR3 bases are TGTGCCAGCAGCGTAGACTACGGGCGTGAGCAGTTCTTC.

J is TRBJ2-1 and V is TRBV7-9; 7 bases fit TRBD1. Germline CDR1 reads SEHNR; CDR2 reads FQNEAQ (reference sequence). The CDR3 runs 14 residues. V trimming: 0 bases; J trimming: 11 bases; junction bases outside the gene matches: 7. CDR3 in amino acids: CASSLAGTAQQQFF. The CDR3 region has the DNA TGTGCCAGCAGCTTAGCAGGGACAGCGCAGCAGCAGTTCTTC. Using reference TRBV7-9 and TRBJ2-1 for the parts outside the CDR3, the full variable domain is DTGVSQNPRHKITKRGQNVTFRCDPISEHNRLYWYRQTLGQGPEFLTYFQNEAQLEKSRLLSDRFSAERPKGSFSTLEIQRTEQGDSAMYLCASSLAGTAQQQFFGPGTRLTVL.

As for this clone: The same CDR3 can be traced to other DNA sequences in this sample. The rearrangement uses TRBV11-2 and TRBJ1-5; D is uncertain. This CDR3 spans 13 amino acids. Trimming took off 1 base at V and 7 bases at J, with 8 bases between the two ends. Germline V gene lookup returns CDR1 SGHAT and CDR2 FQNNGV. Here the CDR3 reads CASSLVLGQPQHF. Here the CDR3 DNA reads TGTGCCAGCAGCTTAGTTTTGGGGCAGCCCCAGCATTTT.

This clone has more than one count but fewer than ten. CDR3 amino acids: CAVSFWNTEAFF. The CDR3 DNA reads TGTGCCGTAAGCTTCTGGAACACTGAAGCTTTCTTT. The chain couples TRBV19 to TRBJ1-1; no reliable D call. Germline CDR1 reads LNHDA; CDR2 reads SQIVND (reference sequence). V dropped 11 bases and J dropped 1 base, with 11 bases sitting between them. The CDR3 is made up of 12 amino acids.

This clone was picked up a small number of times. This chain joins TRBV7-9 and TRBJ2-7, with no clear D. CDR3 length: 12 amino acids. The germline V gene has CDR1 SEHNR and CDR2 FQNEAQ (reference sequence). Trimming removed 5 bases at V and 3 bases at J, with 8 bases between. CDR3 sequence reads: CASSPERYEQYF. The CDR3 DNA reads as TGTGCCAGCAGCCCCGAGCGCTACGAGCAGTACTTC.

The chain uses TRBV28 and TRBJ2-7, with unresolved D. CDR3 length: 12 amino acids. Looked up from germline, CDR1 is MDHEN and CDR2 is SYDVKM. V dropped 3 bases and J dropped 6 bases, with 9 bases sitting between them. The CDR3 here is CASSLLVGEQYF. The CDR3 bases are TGTGCCAGCAGTTTGTTAGTGGGCGAGCAGTACTTC.

This rearrangement joins TRBV28 to TRBJ1-1, with D possibly matching TRBD1 (5 bases). Germline CDR1 and CDR2: MDHEN and SYDVKM. The CDR3 contains 15 residues. The V end was cut by 3 bases, the J end by 1 base, with 12 bases between. The DNA of the CDR3 is TGTGCCAGCAGTTTGGGACGGATTAAGAACACTGAAGCTTTCTTT. This encodes CASSLGRIKNTEAFF.

The chain has TRBV5-1 and TRBJ2-2; 12 bases fit TRBD2. The CDR3 runs to 16 residues. Trimming took 2 bases from V and 4 from J; bases not matched to a gene: 3. From germline, CDR1 is SGHRS and CDR2 YFSETQ. The CDR3: CASSLRTSGVTGELFF. For the CDR3, the DNA is TGCGCCAGCAGCTTACGGACTAGCGGGGTCACCGGGGAGCTGTTTTTT.